What follows describes a single T cell receptor (beta chain). This record belongs to a study of T cell responses to AZD1222 COVID-19 vaccine. Repertoires were generated with immunoSEQ multiplex PCR, while TCRdb's copy carries only in-frame clones and drops some. The sample has fewer than 200,000 clones; 91% are singletons. This TCR came from an adult in good health. The sample in question was peripheral blood, obtained on day 0 of AZD1222 vaccination.

The chain's CDR3 is CAIRLQGNTGELFF. CDR3 in DNA: TGTGCCATCCGACTACAGGGGAACACCGGGGAGCTGTTTTTT. The rearrangement links TRBV10-3 to TRBJ2-2; a possible D gene is TRBD1 (6 bases). V was cut by 8 bases and J by 1 base, with 11 bases left in between. Germline V gene lookup returns CDR1 ENHRY and CDR2 SYGVKD. The CDR3 has 14 residues.